The clone carrying this TCR beta chain was observed at least ten times. Antigen: not known. The data derive from a study of identical twins. Study outcomes and limitations: The more abundant beta clonotypes in cord blood had fewer insertions, and memory repertoires did not show this.

Each cDNA held unique molecular identifiers, and template switching gave it a universal primer site. TCRdb called the 5' RACE reads again in MiXCR, with one record for every CDR3 protein. The data contain some 790,000 distinct CDR3 sequences, 18% of them singletons. This same sample was also part of a study on T cells expressing NK-cell markers.

This sequence originates from a woman younger than 35 in good health. Sequencing was performed on PBMCs.

The CDR3 DNA reads TGTGCCAGCAGCTCCGTCTCGTCCTCACCCCTCCACTTT. Translated, it gives CASSSVSSSPLHF. The chain couples TRBV7-2 to TRBJ1-6; unclear D gene. Germline lookup yields CDR1 SGHTA and CDR2 FQGNSA. Trimming took 4 bases from V and 10 from J, leaving 11 bases between them. The length of the CDR3 is 13 residues.